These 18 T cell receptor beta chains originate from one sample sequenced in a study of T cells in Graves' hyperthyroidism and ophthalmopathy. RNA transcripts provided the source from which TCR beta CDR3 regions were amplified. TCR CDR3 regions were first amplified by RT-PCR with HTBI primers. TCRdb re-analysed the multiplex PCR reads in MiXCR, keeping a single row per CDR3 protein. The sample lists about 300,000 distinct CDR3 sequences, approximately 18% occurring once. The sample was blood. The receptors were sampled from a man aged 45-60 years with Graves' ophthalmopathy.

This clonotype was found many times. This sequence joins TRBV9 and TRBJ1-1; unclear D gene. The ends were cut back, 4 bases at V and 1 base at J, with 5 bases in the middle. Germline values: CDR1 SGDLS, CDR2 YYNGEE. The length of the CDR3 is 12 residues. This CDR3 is CASSSKNTEAFF. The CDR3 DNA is TGTGCCAGCAGCTCCAAGAACACTGAAGCTTTCTTT.

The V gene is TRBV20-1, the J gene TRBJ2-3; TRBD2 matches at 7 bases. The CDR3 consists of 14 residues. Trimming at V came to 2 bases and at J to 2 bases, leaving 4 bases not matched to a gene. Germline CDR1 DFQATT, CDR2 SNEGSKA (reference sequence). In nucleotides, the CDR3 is TGCAGTGCTAGAAGCGGGGTTTCCACAGATACGCAGTATTTT. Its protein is CSARSGVSTDTQYF.

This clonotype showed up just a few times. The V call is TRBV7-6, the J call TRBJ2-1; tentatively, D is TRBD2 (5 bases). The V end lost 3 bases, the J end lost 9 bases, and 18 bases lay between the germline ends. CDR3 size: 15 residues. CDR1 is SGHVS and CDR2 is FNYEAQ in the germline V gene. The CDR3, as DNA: TGTGCCAGCAGCTTCGGTACCCCTCCCAGCGGTGAGCAGTTCTTC. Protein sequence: CASSFGTPPSGEQFF.

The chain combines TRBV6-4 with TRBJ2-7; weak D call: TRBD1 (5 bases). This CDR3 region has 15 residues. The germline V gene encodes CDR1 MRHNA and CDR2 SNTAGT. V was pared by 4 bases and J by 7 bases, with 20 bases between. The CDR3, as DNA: TGTGCCAGCAGTGCCTCAGGGTTGGTTGGTGAGGAGCAGTACTTC. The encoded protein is CASSASGLVGEEQYF.

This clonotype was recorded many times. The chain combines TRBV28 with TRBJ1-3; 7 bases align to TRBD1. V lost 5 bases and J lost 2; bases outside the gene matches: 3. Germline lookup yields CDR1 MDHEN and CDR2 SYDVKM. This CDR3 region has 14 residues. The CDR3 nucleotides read TGTGCCAGCAGTAAACAGGGGACTGGAAACACCATATATTTT. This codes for CASSKQGTGNTIYF.

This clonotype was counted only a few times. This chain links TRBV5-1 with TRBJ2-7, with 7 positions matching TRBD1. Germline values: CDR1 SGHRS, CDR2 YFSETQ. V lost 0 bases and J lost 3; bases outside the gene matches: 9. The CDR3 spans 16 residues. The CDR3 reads CASSLASDRVYYEQYF. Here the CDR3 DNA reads TGCGCCAGCAGCTTGGCAAGCGACAGGGTCTACTACGAGCAGTACTTC.

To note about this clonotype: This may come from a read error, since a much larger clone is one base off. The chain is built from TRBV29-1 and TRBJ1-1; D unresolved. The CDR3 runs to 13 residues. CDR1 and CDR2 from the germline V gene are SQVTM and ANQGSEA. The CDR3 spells CSAEKRLNTEAFF. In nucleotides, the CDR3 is TGCAGCGCTGAAAAGCGTCTGAACACTGAAGCTTTCTTT. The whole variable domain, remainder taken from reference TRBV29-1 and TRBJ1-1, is SAVISQKPSRDICQRGTSLTIQCQVDSQVTMMFWYRQQPGQSLTLIATANQGSEATYESGFVIDKFPISRPNLTFSTLTVSNMSPEDSSIYLCSAEKRLNTEAFFGQGTRLTVV.

This chain's CDR3 is CASSLEAGAGTQYF. For the CDR3, the DNA is TGCGCCAGCAGTCTCGAGGCGGGGGCGGGAACGCAGTATTTT. This chain uses TRBV5-1 with TRBJ2-3; a weak D match, TRBD2 (7 bases). This CDR3 contains 14 residues. Trimming cost V 5 bases and J 9 bases, with 19 bases left between them. Germline CDR1 and CDR2: SGHRS and YFSETQ.

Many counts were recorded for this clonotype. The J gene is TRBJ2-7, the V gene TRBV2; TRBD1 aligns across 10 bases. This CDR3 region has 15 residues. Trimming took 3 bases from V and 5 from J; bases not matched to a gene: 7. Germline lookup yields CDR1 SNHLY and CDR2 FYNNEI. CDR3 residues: CASSDVGQGLNEQYF. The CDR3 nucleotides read TGTGCCAGCAGTGATGTGGGACAGGGGCTCAACGAGCAGTACTTC.

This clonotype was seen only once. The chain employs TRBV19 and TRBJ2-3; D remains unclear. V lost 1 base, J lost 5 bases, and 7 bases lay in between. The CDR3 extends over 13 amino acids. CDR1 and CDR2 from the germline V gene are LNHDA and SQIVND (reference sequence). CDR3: CASSIAGIDTQYF. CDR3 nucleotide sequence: TGTGCCAGTAGTATAGCTGGGATAGATACGCAGTATTTT.

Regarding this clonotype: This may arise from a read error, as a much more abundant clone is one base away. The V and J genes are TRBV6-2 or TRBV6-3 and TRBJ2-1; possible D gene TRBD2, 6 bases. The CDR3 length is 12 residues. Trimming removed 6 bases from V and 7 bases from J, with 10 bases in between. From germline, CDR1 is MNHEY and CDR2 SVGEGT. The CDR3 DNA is TGTGCCAGCAGCAACCTAGCGAATGAGCAGTTCTTC. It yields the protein CASSNLANEQFF.

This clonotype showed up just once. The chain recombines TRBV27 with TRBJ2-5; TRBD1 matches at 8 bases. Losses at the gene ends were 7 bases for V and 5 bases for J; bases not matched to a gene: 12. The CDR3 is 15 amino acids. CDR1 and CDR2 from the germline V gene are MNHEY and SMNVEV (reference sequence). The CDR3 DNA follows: TGTGCCAGCAACTCTGGACAGGGAAAGGCGGAGACCCAGTACTTC. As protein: CASNSGQGKAETQYF.

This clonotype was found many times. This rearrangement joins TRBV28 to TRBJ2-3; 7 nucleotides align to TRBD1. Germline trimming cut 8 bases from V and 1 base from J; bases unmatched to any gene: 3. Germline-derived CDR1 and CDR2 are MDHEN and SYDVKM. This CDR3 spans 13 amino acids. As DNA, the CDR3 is TGTGCCAGCCTCACAGGGGGCACAGATACGCAGTATTTT. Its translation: CASLTGGTDTQYF.

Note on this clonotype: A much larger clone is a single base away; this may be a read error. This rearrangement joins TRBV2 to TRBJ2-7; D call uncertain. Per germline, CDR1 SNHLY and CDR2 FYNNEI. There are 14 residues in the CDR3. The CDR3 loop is CVSSVWQTAYEQYF. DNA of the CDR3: TGTGTCAGCAGTGTTTGGCAGACTGCCTACGAGCAGTACTTC.

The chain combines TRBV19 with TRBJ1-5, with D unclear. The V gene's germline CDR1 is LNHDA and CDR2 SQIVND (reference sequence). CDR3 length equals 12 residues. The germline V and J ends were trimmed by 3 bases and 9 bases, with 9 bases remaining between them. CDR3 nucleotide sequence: TGTGCCAGTAGTATCAGCCAGTCGCCCCAGCATTTT. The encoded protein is CASSISQSPQHF.

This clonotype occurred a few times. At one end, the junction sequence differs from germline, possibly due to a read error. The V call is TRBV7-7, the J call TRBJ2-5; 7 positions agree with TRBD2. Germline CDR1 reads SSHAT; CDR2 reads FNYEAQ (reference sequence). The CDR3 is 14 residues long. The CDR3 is CASSFHSGVETQYF. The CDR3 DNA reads TGTGCTAGCAGCTTCCACAGCGGGGTGGAGACCCAGTACTTC.

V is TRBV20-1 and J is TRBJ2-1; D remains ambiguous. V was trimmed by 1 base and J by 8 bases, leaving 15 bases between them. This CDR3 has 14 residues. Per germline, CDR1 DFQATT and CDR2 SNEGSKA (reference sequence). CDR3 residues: CSARGRSGLHEQFF. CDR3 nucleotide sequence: TGCAGTGCTAGAGGGCGTTCAGGATTGCATGAGCAGTTCTTC.

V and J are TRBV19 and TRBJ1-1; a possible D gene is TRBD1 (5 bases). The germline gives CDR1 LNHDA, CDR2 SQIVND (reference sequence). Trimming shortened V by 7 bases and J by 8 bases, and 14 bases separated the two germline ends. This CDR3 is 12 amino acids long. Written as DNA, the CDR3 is TGTGCCAGTATAAGAACAGGCTGGGAAGCTTTCTTT. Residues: CASIRTGWEAFF.